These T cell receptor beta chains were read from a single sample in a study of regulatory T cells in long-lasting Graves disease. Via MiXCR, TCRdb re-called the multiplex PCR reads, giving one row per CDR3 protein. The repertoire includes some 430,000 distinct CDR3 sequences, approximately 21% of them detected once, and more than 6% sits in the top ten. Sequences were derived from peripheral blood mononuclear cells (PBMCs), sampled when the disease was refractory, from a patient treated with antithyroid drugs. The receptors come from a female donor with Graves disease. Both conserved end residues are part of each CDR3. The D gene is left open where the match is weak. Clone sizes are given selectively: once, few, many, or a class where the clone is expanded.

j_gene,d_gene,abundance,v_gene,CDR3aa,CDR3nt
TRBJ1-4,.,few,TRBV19,CASSIRGSASNEKLFF,TGTGCCAGTAGTATAAGGGGATCCGCCTCGAATGAAAAACTGTTTTTT
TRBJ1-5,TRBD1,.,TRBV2,CASSGGTGGLQPQHF,TGTGCCAGCAGTGGCGGGACAGGGGGCTTACAGCCCCAGCATTTT
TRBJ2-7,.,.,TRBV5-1,CASSLEPVSYEQYF,TGCGCCAGCAGCTTGGAGCCGGTCTCCTACGAGCAGTACTTC
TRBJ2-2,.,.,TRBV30,CAWSVLFGTGELFF,TGTGCCTGGAGTGTACTCTTTGGGACCGGGGAGCTGTTTTTT
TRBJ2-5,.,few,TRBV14,CASSQEVIYGETQYF,TGTGCCAGCAGCCAAGAGGTCATCTACGGGGAGACCCAGTACTTC
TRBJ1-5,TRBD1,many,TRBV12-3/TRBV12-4,CASRQGEYQPQHF,TGTGCCAGCAGACAGGGGGAATATCAGCCCCAGCATTTT
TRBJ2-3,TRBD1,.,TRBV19,CASSPLGTGDTDTQYF,TGTGCCAGTAGTCCCCTGGGGACAGGGGACACAGATACGCAGTATTTT
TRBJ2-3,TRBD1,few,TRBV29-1,CSVEQGVRSTDTQYF,TGCAGCGTTGAACAGGGGGTGAGGAGCACAGATACGCAGTATTTT
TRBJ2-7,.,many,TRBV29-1,CSAYRDYEQYF,TGCAGCGCATACAGAGACTACGAGCAGTACTTC
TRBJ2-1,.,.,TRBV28,CASSPTGGSNEQFF,TGTGCCAGCAGCCCCACCGGAGGAAGCAATGAGCAGTTCTTC
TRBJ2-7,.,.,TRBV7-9,CASSLARSNTYEQYF,TGTGCCAGCAGCTTAGCGCGGTCTAACACCTACGAGCAGTACTTC
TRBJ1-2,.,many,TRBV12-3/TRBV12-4,CASSFGVRNDGYTF,TGTGCCAGCAGTTTCGGGGTTCGCAACGATGGCTACACCTTC
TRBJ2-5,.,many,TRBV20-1,CSARGREYLLQETQYF,TGCAGTGCTAGAGGGAGGGAATATCTTCTCCAAGAGACCCAGTACTTC
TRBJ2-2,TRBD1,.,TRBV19,CASSFTGDAPGELFF,TGTGCCAGTAGTTTTACAGGGGACGCACCGGGGGAGCTGTTTTTT
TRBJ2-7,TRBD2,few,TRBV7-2,CASSLWGSGGTGEQYF,TGTGCCAGCAGCTTATGGGGTAGCGGGGGAACCGGCGAGCAGTACTTC
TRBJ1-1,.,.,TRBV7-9,CASAGPTNTEAFF,TGTGCCAGCGCGGGACCGACCAACACTGAAGCTTTCTTT
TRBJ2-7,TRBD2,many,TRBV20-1,CSAVTSGSYEQYF,TGCAGTGCGGTGACTAGCGGGAGCTACGAGCAGTACTTC
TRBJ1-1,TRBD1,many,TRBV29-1,CSVEGDRGTEAFF,TGCAGCGTTGAGGGCGACAGGGGCACTGAAGCTTTCTTT
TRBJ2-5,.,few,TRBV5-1,CASSLAWAGGYQETQYF,TGCGCCAGCAGCTTGGCCTGGGCAGGGGGGTACCAAGAGACCCAGTACTTC
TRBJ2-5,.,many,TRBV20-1,CSARRSETQYF,TGCAGTGCCCGGCGCTCCGAGACCCAGTACTTC
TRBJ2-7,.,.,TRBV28,CASSLSLDSPSSYEQYF,TGTGCCAGCAGTTTATCCCTGGATTCCCCGAGCTCCTACGAGCAGTACTTC
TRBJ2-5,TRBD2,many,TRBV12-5,CASGLVETPGGETQYF,TGTGCTAGTGGTTTGGTAGAGACCCCGGGGGGAGAGACCCAGTACTTC
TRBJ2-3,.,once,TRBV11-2,CASSYQPWTPSTDTQYF,TGTGCCAGCAGCTACCAACCGTGGACACCTAGCACAGATACGCAGTATTTT
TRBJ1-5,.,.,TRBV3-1,CASSQGEWSPPQHF,TGTGCCAGCAGCCAGGGGGAATGGAGTCCGCCCCAGCATTTT
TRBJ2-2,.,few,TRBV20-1,CSASSGQITGELFF,TGCAGTGCTAGCTCAGGACAAATAACCGGGGAGCTGTTTTTT
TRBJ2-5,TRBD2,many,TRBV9,CASSVDGGSQETQYF,TGTGCCAGCAGCGTAGACGGGGGGTCTCAAGAGACCCAGTACTTC
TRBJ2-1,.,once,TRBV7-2,CASSLGVAAYNEQFF,TGTGCCAGCAGCTTAGGGGTAGCGGCCTACAATGAGCAGTTCTTC
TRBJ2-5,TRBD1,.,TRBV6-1,CASSRQGRGETQYF,TGTGCCAGCAGTAGACAGGGTAGGGGAGAGACCCAGTACTTC
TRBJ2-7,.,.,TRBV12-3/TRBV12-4,CASSRRGSGYYEQYF,TGTGCCAGCAGCCGGAGAGGATCAGGGTACTACGAGCAGTACTTC
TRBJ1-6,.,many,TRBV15,CATSEGGQGYNSPLHF,TGTGCCACCAGCGAGGGGGGCCAGGGATATAATTCACCCCTCCACTTT
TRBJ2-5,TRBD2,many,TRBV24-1,CATAEGGLVRETQYF,TGTGCCACAGCGGAAGGTGGACTAGTGAGAGAGACCCAGTACTTC
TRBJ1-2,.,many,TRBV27,CASSFSAGSNGYTF,TGTGCCAGCAGTTTCTCCGCCGGGTCGAATGGCTACACCTTC
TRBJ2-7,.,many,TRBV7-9,CASKEMGAYEQYF,TGTGCCAGCAAGGAGATGGGGGCCTACGAGCAGTACTTC
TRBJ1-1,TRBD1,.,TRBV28,CASSLGTVNTEASF,TGTGCCAGCAGTTTAGGGACAGTGAACACTGAAGCTTCCTTT
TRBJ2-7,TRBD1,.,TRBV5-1,CASSLWQGADEQYF,TGCGCCAGCAGCTTGTGGCAGGGGGCGGACGAGCAGTACTTC
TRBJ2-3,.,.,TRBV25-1,CASSDLAGSPTDTQYF,TGTGCCAGCAGTGATCTCGCGGGGAGCCCAACAGATACGCAGTATTTT
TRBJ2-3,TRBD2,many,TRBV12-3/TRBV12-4,CASSPRGGRADTQYF,TGTGCCAGCAGTCCAAGGGGCGGGAGGGCAGATACGCAGTATTTT
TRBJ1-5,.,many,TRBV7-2,CASSFVQGADQPQHF,TGTGCCAGCAGCTTCGTACAGGGAGCGGATCAGCCCCAGCATTTT
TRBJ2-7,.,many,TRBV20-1,CSARGGVSGLSYEQYF,TGCAGTGCTAGAGGGGGAGTTAGCGGTCTTTCCTACGAGCAGTACTTC
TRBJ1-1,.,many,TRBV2,CASREQGGTEAFF,TGTGCCAGCAGAGAACAGGGTGGTACTGAAGCTTTCTTT
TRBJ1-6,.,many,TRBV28,CASSLGPDYSPLHF,TGTGCCAGCAGTTTAGGGCCAGACTATTCACCCCTCCACTTT
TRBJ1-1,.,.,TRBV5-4,CASSLGGSWAFF,TGTGCCAGCAGCTTGGGAGGGTCGTGGGCTTTCTTT
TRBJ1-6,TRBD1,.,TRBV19,CASSAGQGASISPLHF,TGTGCCAGTAGTGCCGGACAGGGGGCATCCATTTCACCCCTCCACTTT
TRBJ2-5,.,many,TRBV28,CASSPTAQETQYF,TGTGCCAGCAGCCCGACAGCCCAAGAGACCCAGTACTTC
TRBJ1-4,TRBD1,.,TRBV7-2,CASSPGQAALNEKLFF,TGTGCCAGCAGCCCCGGACAGGCGGCCCTCAATGAAAAACTGTTTTTT